The TCR beta chain described here comes from a study of T cell repertoires in cytomegalovirus infection. CDR1 is SGHVS, CDR2 FNYEAQ, per germline. The CDR3 consists of 12 residues. There are many counts of this clonotype. Its specificity is unknown. A junction boundary mismatches the germline segment, possibly from a read error. TCRdb reanalysed the reads using MiXCR and keeps one entry per CDR3 protein. The table lists around 100,000 distinct CDR3 sequences, around 40% of them singletons. The origin of this receptor is a human donor in good health (CMV status not recorded). Some clones in this sample may be carry-over from other donors' samples. The chain has TRBV7-6 and TRBJ2-1, with TRBD2 as a possible D gene (6 bases). This sample comprised CD8+ T cells from cultured PBMCs, obtained from culture after CMV antigen stimulation. In nucleotides, the CDR3 is TGTGCCAGCAGCCTAGCGTTCAATGAGCAGTTCTTC. As protein: CASSLAFNEQFF.